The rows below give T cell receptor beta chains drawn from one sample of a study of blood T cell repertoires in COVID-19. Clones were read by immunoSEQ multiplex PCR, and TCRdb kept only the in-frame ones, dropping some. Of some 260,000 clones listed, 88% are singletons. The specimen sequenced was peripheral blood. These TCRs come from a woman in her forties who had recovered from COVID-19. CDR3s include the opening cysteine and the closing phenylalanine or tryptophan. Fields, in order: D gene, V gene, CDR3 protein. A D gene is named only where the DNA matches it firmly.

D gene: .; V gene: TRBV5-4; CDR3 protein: CASSLAWGGFGGNTIYF
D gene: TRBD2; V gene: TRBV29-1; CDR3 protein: CSVRGGNTGELFF
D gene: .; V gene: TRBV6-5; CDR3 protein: CASSYFGGTNTEAFF
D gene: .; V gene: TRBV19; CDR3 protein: CASSILGGATGELFF
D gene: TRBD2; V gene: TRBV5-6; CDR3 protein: CASSLGPSGRAGGELFF
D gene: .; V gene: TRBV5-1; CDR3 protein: CASSRGTVTNEKLFF
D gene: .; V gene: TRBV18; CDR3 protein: CASSPNLNTEAFF
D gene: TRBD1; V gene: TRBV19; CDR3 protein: CASMGDRGQLSGANVLTF
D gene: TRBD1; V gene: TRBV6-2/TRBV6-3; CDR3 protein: CASSSAPPTGQDGYTF
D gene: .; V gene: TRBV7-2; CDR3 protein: CASSLPLLDTQYF
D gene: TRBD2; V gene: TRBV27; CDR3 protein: CASRGLAGGAGELFF
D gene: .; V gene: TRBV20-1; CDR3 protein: CSASWGVGAGRGETQYF
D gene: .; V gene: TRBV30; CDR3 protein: CAWTHMDEQFF
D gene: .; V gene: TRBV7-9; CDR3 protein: CASSPGRGKRETQYF
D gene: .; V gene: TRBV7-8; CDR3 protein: CASSLVVSGYEQYF
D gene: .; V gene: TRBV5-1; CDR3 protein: CASSLAQGGVDEQFF
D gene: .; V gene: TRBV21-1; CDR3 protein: CASSYPSGRLTDTQYF
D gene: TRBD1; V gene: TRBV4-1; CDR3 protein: CASSRDRALGTEAFF
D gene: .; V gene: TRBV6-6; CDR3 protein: CASTQQGANYGYTF
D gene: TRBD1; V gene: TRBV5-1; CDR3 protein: CASSPLGQENTGELFF
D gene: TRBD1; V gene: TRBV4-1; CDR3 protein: CASSQGGQAVTEAFF
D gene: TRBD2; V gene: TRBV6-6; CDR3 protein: CASSPWAGRGTDTQYF
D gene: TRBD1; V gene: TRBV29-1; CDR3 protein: CSVGDSSGANVLTF
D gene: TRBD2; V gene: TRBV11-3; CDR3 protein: CASSPGGLAADNEQFF
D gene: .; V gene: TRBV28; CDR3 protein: CASSTSGSPLHF
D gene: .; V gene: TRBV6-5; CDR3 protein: CASTEGGIGANVLTF
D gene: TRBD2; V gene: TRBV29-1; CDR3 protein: CSVEGGRWYNEQFF
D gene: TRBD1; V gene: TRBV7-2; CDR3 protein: CASSRAGGMNTEAFF
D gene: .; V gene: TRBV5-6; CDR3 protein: CASTTDNYGYTF
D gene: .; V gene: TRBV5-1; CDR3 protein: CASSFQRSSYNEQFF
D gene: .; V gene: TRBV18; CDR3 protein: CASSPDSYGYTF
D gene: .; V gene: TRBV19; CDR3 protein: CASSPPGYTQYF
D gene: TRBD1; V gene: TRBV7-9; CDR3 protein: CASSQDRGTEAFF
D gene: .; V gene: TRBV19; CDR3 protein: CASSWGGPNEKLFF
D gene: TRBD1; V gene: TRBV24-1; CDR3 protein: CATSDSGQVYGYTF
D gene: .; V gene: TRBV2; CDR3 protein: CASQKPGVPYEQYF
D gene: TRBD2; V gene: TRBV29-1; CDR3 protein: CSVAPGLALQSGTGELFF
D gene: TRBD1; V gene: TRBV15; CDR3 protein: CATSRDTGQVIGGTQYF
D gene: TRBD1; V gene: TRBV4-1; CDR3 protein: CASSHPGTGVSGANVLTF
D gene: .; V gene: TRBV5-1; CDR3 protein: CASSLGPHVRGTEAFF
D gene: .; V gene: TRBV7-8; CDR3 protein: CASSPQGEAFF
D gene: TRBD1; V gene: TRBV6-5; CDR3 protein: CASSLLGDSLLPYTF
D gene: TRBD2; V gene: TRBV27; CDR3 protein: CASSLSPLAGGPANTGELFF
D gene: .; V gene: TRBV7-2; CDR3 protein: CASSLVRTGYTF
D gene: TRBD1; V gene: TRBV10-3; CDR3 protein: CAISAGGPYEQYF